This TCR beta chain originates from a study of CD8 T cells in ankylosing spondylitis. Comment on this clonotype: What it binds is unknown.

The CDR3 loop spans 11 amino acids. Trimming took off 8 bases at V and 6 bases at J, with 10 bases between the two ends. Germline CDR1 LNHDA, CDR2 SQIVND (reference sequence). Libraries for TCR beta were made by quantitative 5'-RACE with molecular barcodes. TCRdb reprocessed the 5' RACE reads via MiXCR and lists one record per CDR3 protein. Of about 200,000 distinct CDR3 sequences listed, around 13% are singletons. The study's findings and limits: Ankylosing spondylitis blood seemed to carry a telltale TCR beta motif made of several highly homologous variants.

Sample: blood, either unsorted or a sorted T cell fraction (not recorded which). The chain carries TRBV19 and TRBJ1-1; D is perhaps TRBD1 (6 bases). The TCR comes from a male donor with ankylosing spondylitis or in good health (not recorded which). The CDR3 reads CASQGGAEAFF. The CDR3 DNA reads TGTGCCAGTCAAGGGGGGGCTGAAGCTTTCTTT.